A selection of T cell receptor beta chains follows, all from one sample in a study of blood T cell repertoires in COVID-19. This table comes from immunoSEQ multiplex PCR, and its TCRdb copy is limited to in-frame clones, with some not included. The sample lists 20,000 to 30,000 clones, about 84% seen once, with approximately 30% in the top ten. The sample consisted of peripheral blood. All receptors come from a human donor with active COVID-19. The donor label of this sample is uncertain. Each CDR3 is given with its conserved first and last residue. D genes are given only for firm matches. Clone size, where shown, is once, few, many, or a class for clones that have expanded.

abundance,d_gene,len,v_gene,j_gene,CDR3nt,CDR3aa
.,.,15,TRBV13,TRBJ1-3,TGTGCCAGCAGCTTAGAGGATACCAGACAAAACACCATATATTTT,CASSLEDTRQNTIYF
.,.,15,TRBV6-5,TRBJ2-6,TGTGCCAGCAACCGCGACAGCTCTGGGGCCAACGTCCTGACTTTC,CASNRDSSGANVLTF
.,.,16,TRBV12-5,TRBJ2-4,TGTGCTAGTGGCCCGGACAGACGGATAGCCAAAAACATTCAGTACTTC,CASGPDRRIAKNIQYF
few,.,14,TRBV2,TRBJ2-2,TGTGCCAGCTCTTCAGGAAGCGGAGCCGGGGAGCTGTTTTTT,CASSSGSGAGELFF
.,TRBD2,14,TRBV19,TRBJ2-7,TGTGCCAGTAGTATTGGTATGGTCGGGGGGGTACCGTACTTC,CASSIGMVGGVPYF
.,.,14,TRBV7-8,TRBJ2-1,TGTGCCAGCAGCTCCCCTCCGGAGGTAAATGAGCAGTTCTTC,CASSSPPEVNEQFF
.,TRBD2,15,TRBV6-5,TRBJ2-7,TGTGCCAGCAGCTTTGGGACTAGCGGGGGGTACGAGCAGTACTTC,CASSFGTSGGYEQYF
.,TRBD2,16,TRBV7-9,TRBJ2-5,TGTGCCAGCAGCTCCGGATGGCTAGCGGGAGGGGAGACCCAGTACTTC,CASSSGWLAGGETQYF
few,.,18,TRBV7-8,TRBJ2-1,TGTGCCAGCAGCTTATCTGGGGGCATGCAGGGCCCCTACAATGAGCAGTTCTTC,CASSLSGGMQGPYNEQFF
.,.,15,TRBV7-2,TRBJ2-1,TGTGCCAGCAGCTTAGTGAATCGGGACTACAATGAGCAGTTCTTC,CASSLVNRDYNEQFF
few,.,14,TRBV7-2,TRBJ2-2,TGTGCCAGCAGCGCCTCAGGGGCCACCGGGGAGCTGTTTTTT,CASSASGATGELFF
once,TRBD1,15,TRBV10-2,TRBJ1-5,TGCGCCAGCAGTGAGACTGGACAGGGCCGTCAGCCCCAGCATTTT,CASSETGQGRQPQHF
.,TRBD1,14,TRBV6-5,TRBJ1-2,TGTGCCAGCAGATTTGCCGGGACAGGGAGCGGCTACACCTTC,CASRFAGTGSGYTF
.,.,12,TRBV28,TRBJ2-1,TGTGCCAGCAGTTTATGGGGCCCTGAGCAGTTCTTC,CASSLWGPEQFF
.,TRBD1,13,TRBV7-2,TRBJ2-5,TGTGCCAGCAGCAGGGACAGCCAAGAGACCCAGTACTTC,CASSRDSQETQYF
.,.,12,TRBV2,TRBJ2-3,TGTGCCAGCGGACTATATGAAGATACGCAGTATTTT,CASGLYEDTQYF
.,TRBD2,16,TRBV24-1,TRBJ2-7,TGTGCCACCAGTGGAGTGACTAGCGGGTTCTCCTACGAGCAGTACTTC,CATSGVTSGFSYEQYF
.,.,16,TRBV2,TRBJ2-7,TGTGCCAGCAGTCAAGCGTCACGTCTACAGTCCTACGAGCAGTACTTC,CASSQASRLQSYEQYF
.,.,16,TRBV7-9,TRBJ1-2,TGTGCCAGCAGCTCCGAACCCGGCAGGGCTAACTATGGCTACACCTTC,CASSSEPGRANYGYTF
.,.,13,TRBV5-1,TRBJ1-1,TGCGCCAGCAGCTTGCAGGGGAACACTGAAGCTTTCTTT,CASSLQGNTEAFF
.,.,17,TRBV10-3,TRBJ2-3,TGTGCCATCAGTTCCCATCAGGGCGGGACTAGCACAGATACGCAGTATTTT,CAISSHQGGTSTDTQYF
medium-sized,.,20,TRBV21-1,TRBJ2-1,TGTGCCAGCAGCTTAATTCCCGGGTCTCGGGGACCGGGACTAGGGACCGAGCAGTTCTTC,CASSLIPGSRGPGLGTEQFF
.,.,15,TRBV5-1,TRBJ1-2,TGCGCCAGCAGCTCAATGGGGGCTTCCTCCTATGGCTACACCTTC,CASSSMGASSYGYTF
.,TRBD2,19,TRBV7-9,TRBJ2-2,TGTGCCAGCAGCTCGCCGGCGGGGACTAGCGGGAGTGGCACCGGGGAGCTGTTTTTT,CASSSPAGTSGSGTGELFF
once,TRBD1,16,TRBV5-4,TRBJ2-7,TGTGCCAGCAGCTTAAGCGGGACAGGGGTTTTCTACGAGCAGTACTTC,CASSLSGTGVFYEQYF
.,.,13,TRBV29-1,TRBJ1-4,TGCAGCGTTCTGGGGTCGGGGAATGAAAAACTGTTTTTT,CSVLGSGNEKLFF
.,.,17,TRBV19,TRBJ1-3,TGTGCCAGTAGTTCGGTGGGGCAGGGGTTGACGGGAAACACCATATATTTT,CASSSVGQGLTGNTIYF
once,.,12,TRBV29-1,TRBJ2-5,TGCAGCGTTGCTCGGGGACAAGAGACCCAGTACTTC,CSVARGQETQYF
once,.,19,TRBV4-3,TRBJ2-5,TGCGCCAGCAGCCAAGGGAATTATGTTAGCGGCGCCTTCCAAGAGACCCAGTACTTC,CASSQGNYVSGAFQETQYF
.,.,15,TRBV6-5,TRBJ1-6,TGTGCCAGCAGCACCAGTTTCTCCTATAATTCACCCCTCCACTTT,CASSTSFSYNSPLHF
.,.,13,TRBV9,TRBJ2-7,TGTGCCAGCAGCGTAATATCAGGGTACGAGCAGTACTTC,CASSVISGYEQYF
.,.,14,TRBV3-1/TRBV3-2,TRBJ1-1,TGTGCCAGCAGCCAAGGGACTTACTCCACTGAAGCTTTCTTT,CASSQGTYSTEAFF
.,.,11,TRBV6-4,TRBJ1-5,TGTGCCAGCAGGACTATCCAGCCCCAGCATTTT,CASRTIQPQHF
.,.,13,TRBV7-3,TRBJ2-5,TGTGCCAGCAGCTTAGCGGGGAACGAGACCCAGTACTTC,CASSLAGNETQYF
.,TRBD2,17,TRBV3-1/TRBV3-2,TRBJ2-1,TGTGCCAGCAGTACATTTGGGGACGGGGGGGTTTTCAATGAGCAGTTCTTC,CASSTFGDGGVFNEQFF
.,.,13,TRBV4-1,TRBJ2-5,TGCGCCAGCAGCCAAGGGGCCCGAGAGACCCAGTACTTC,CASSQGARETQYF
once,.,16,TRBV14,TRBJ2-7,TGTGCCAGCAGCCAAGTAGGTTTACAGGGTATCAACGAGCAGTACTTC,CASSQVGLQGINEQYF
.,.,13,TRBV27,TRBJ1-5,TGTGCCAGCAGATCGAACGGGGATCAGCCCCAGCATTTT,CASRSNGDQPQHF
.,TRBD2,17,TRBV7-3,TRBJ2-1,TGTGCCAGCAGCTTCCTAGCGGGAAATTCGGTAGGCAATGAGCAGTTCTTC,CASSFLAGNSVGNEQFF
once,.,14,TRBV7-9,TRBJ2-2,TGTGCCAGCAGCTCTCCGGGGAGGACCGGGGAGCTGTTTTTT,CASSSPGRTGELFF
.,TRBD1,15,TRBV3-1/TRBV3-2,TRBJ2-5,TGTGCCAGCAGCCCCTCGGGACAGGGCCAAGAGACCCAGTACTTC,CASSPSGQGQETQYF
.,TRBD2,14,TRBV19,TRBJ2-5,TGTGCCAGTAGTTGGGGGACTAACCAAGAGACCCAGTACTTC,CASSWGTNQETQYF
.,.,12,TRBV5-6,TRBJ1-2,TGTGCCAGCAGCCTGGACGGGTATGGCTACACCTTC,CASSLDGYGYTF
.,.,15,TRBV5-1,TRBJ2-7,TGCGCCAGCAGCTTGTCCCCTCCCCCAGGAGGGGAGCAGTACTTC,CASSLSPPPGGEQYF
.,.,15,TRBV28,TRBJ1-1,TGTGCCAGCAGTTTATGGGAAGGGGTTAACACTGAAGCTTTCTTT,CASSLWEGVNTEAFF
few,TRBD1,14,TRBV6-6,TRBJ1-1,TGTGCCAGCAGCCCGACAGGGTATCAAACTGAAGCTTTCTTT,CASSPTGYQTEAFF
.,TRBD2,17,TRBV9,TRBJ2-5,TGTGCCAGCAGCGCAGGGACTAGCGGGAGGAAATTGGTGACCCAGTACTTC,CASSAGTSGRKLVTQYF
.,TRBD1,16,TRBV18,TRBJ2-7,TGTGCCAGCTCACCCAACCCCGGGACAGGGGCCTACGAGCAGTACTTC,CASSPNPGTGAYEQYF
.,TRBD1,15,TRBV24-1,TRBJ2-3,TGTGCCACCAGTGACGGGACAGGGGGTACAGATACGCAGTATTTT,CATSDGTGGTDTQYF
.,TRBD2,14,TRBV27,TRBJ2-5,TGTGCCAGCAGTTATGGGACTAGCAGAGAGACCCAGTACTTC,CASSYGTSRETQYF
.,TRBD1,17,TRBV4-1,TRBJ1-5,TGCGCCAGCAGCCCTTTAAGGACAGGGGGCCGCAATCAGCCCCAGCATTTT,CASSPLRTGGRNQPQHF
once,TRBD2,14,TRBV6-6,TRBJ2-1,TGTGCCAGCAGCCCGGGACTAGCGGGGGGAGAGCAGTTCTTC,CASSPGLAGGEQFF
once,TRBD1,15,TRBV7-8,TRBJ1-2,TGTGCCAGCAGCTTAGAGGGACAGGGGGGCTATGGCTACACCTTC,CASSLEGQGGYGYTF
few,.,15,TRBV5-1,TRBJ1-5,TGCGCCAGCAGCCTCGACGGAGCCACCAATCAGCCCCAGCATTTT,CASSLDGATNQPQHF
.,TRBD2,19,TRBV7-2,TRBJ2-7,TGTGCCAGCAGCTTAGGGGGACTAGCGGGACGATACAGCTCCTACGAGCAGTACTTC,CASSLGGLAGRYSSYEQYF
.,.,15,TRBV5-8,TRBJ2-4,TGTGCCAGCAGCCCCGCGGGCCTAGCCAAAAACATTCAGTACTTC,CASSPAGLAKNIQYF
.,.,11,TRBV29-1,TRBJ1-4,TGCAGCGTTGTAACGGGTGAAAAACTGTTTTTT,CSVVTGEKLFF
.,TRBD1,15,TRBV11-2,TRBJ1-1,TGTGCCAGCAGCTCTCTCGACAGGGGGGTCGCTGAAGCTTTCTTT,CASSSLDRGVAEAFF
once,TRBD1,16,TRBV7-8,TRBJ1-2,TGTGCCAGCAGCTCGATATTGACAGGGAGGAACTATGGCTACACCTTC,CASSSILTGRNYGYTF